This entry is about one T cell receptor (beta chain). Clones were read by immunoSEQ multiplex PCR, and TCRdb kept only the in-frame ones, dropping some. The data contain almost 250,000 clones, 86% of them seen just once; the ten biggest clones take up 5% to 7%. CDR3 length: 12 residues. V was trimmed by 6 bases and J by 7 bases, leaving 12 bases between them. Germline V CDR1 and CDR2: WNHNN, SYGVQD (reference sequence). This specimen comes from a study of blood T cell repertoires in COVID-19. The Seattle patients joined while their infection was active and were tracked longitudinally afterward. The J gene is TRBJ1-1, the V gene TRBV10-1; D perhaps matches TRBD1 (6 bases). This receptor was taken from a woman older than 75 with COVID-19, enrolled during active disease. What was sequenced was peripheral blood. CDR3 residues: CASSGQSSEAFF. The CDR3, as DNA: TGCGCCAGCAGCGGACAGAGTAGTGAAGCTTTCTTT.